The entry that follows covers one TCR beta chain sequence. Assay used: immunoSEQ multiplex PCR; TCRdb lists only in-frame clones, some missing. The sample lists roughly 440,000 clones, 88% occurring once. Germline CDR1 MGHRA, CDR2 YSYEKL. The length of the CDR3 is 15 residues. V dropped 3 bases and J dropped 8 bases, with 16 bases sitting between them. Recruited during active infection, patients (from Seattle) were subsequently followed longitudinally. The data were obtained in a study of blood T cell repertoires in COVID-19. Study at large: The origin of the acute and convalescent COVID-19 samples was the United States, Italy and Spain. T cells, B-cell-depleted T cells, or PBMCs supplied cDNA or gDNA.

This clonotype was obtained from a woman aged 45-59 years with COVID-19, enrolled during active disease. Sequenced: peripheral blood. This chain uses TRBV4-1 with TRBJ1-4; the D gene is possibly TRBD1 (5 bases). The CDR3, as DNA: TGCGCCAGCAGCCAGTACAGGTCGACCGGGGAAAAACTGTTTTTT. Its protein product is CASSQYRSTGEKLFF.